These T cell receptor beta chains were read from a single sample in a study of blood T cell repertoires in COVID-19. Repertoires were generated with immunoSEQ multiplex PCR, while TCRdb's copy carries only in-frame clones and drops some. In the table there are about 47,000 clones, 75% to 85% of which are singletons. Material for sequencing was peripheral blood. The receptors stem from a human donor with acute or convalescent COVID-19. The donor label of this sample is uncertain. The CDR3 runs from the conserved cysteine through the conserved F or W. D genes are given only for firm matches. Clone sizes are given selectively: once, few, many, or a class where the clone is expanded.

CDR3 length | J gene | clone size | D gene | V gene | CDR3 protein | CDR3 DNA
14 | TRBJ1-2 | - | TRBD1 | TRBV7-2 | CASSLTGDNYGYTF | TGTGCCAGCAGCTTGACAGGGGATAACTATGGCTACACCTTC
14 | TRBJ2-1 | - | - | TRBV9 | CASSLTGTFYEQFF | TGTGCCAGCAGCCTCACCGGGACTTTTTATGAGCAGTTCTTC
15 | TRBJ2-7 | - | - | TRBV3-1/TRBV3-2 | CASNQSIPIPYEQYF | TGTGCCAGCAACCAATCAATTCCAATCCCCTACGAGCAGTACTTC
15 | TRBJ1-1 | - | TRBD1 | TRBV7-2 | CASSFRGTGNTEAFF | TGTGCCAGCAGCTTTAGGGGGACAGGAAACACTGAAGCTTTCTTT
16 | TRBJ2-1 | - | TRBD2 | TRBV28 | CASSFSGLAVYNEQFF | TGTGCCAGCAGTTTCTCGGGACTAGCGGTATACAATGAGCAGTTCTTC
16 | TRBJ2-1 | - | - | TRBV27 | CASSTAEGGAYNEQFF | TGTGCCAGCAGTACCGCGGAGGGAGGTGCCTACAATGAGCAGTTCTTC
17 | TRBJ2-3 | - | TRBD2 | TRBV3-1/TRBV3-2 | CASSPSLTSGSGYTQYF | TGTGCCAGCAGCCCCTCGCTGACTAGCGGGAGTGGGTATACGCAGTATTTT
14 | TRBJ2-1 | - | TRBD2 | TRBV10-2 | CASNSGGSYNEQFF | TGCGCCAGCAATAGCGGGGGCTCCTACAATGAGCAGTTCTTC
15 | TRBJ2-2 | - | TRBD2 | TRBV15 | CATSRDRGGAGELFF | TGTGCCACCAGCAGAGATCGTGGGGGGGCCGGGGAGCTGTTTTTT
18 | TRBJ2-3 | - | - | TRBV24-1 | CATSDPGAYAASTDTQYF | TGTGCCACCAGTGACCCGGGTGCCTACGCCGCTAGCACAGATACGCAGTATTTT
15 | TRBJ1-5 | - | - | TRBV5-6 | CASSYRGAQAQPQHF | TGTGCCAGCAGTTATCGGGGGGCGCAGGCTCAGCCCCAGCATTTT
14 | TRBJ1-5 | once | TRBD1 | TRBV30 | CAWRDRGLGQPQHF | TGTGCCTGGCGGGACAGGGGATTAGGTCAGCCCCAGCATTTT
14 | TRBJ2-7 | few | TRBD2 | TRBV7-8 | CASSLGTSGSEQYF | TGTGCCAGCAGCCTCGGGACTAGCGGGAGTGAGCAGTACTTC
13 | TRBJ1-2 | - | - | TRBV30 | CAWSVSGKYGYTF | TGTGCCTGGAGTGTATCGGGGAAGTATGGCTACACCTTC
16 | TRBJ2-3 | - | TRBD2 | TRBV9 | CASSVYGRVSTDTQYF | TGTGCCAGCAGCGTTTATGGGAGGGTGAGCACAGATACGCAGTATTTT
13 | TRBJ2-5 | - | - | TRBV19 | CASSRAGEETQYF | TGTGCCAGTAGCAGAGCAGGGGAAGAGACCCAGTACTTC
13 | TRBJ2-5 | - | - | TRBV11-3 | CASSAGWRETQYF | TGTGCCAGCAGCGCAGGGTGGCGAGAGACCCAGTACTTC
13 | TRBJ2-1 | - | - | TRBV4-3 | CASSQESRNEQFF | TGCGCCAGCAGCCAAGAGTCACGGAATGAGCAGTTCTTC
15 | TRBJ2-1 | - | TRBD2 | TRBV11-1 | CASSTTSGGWHEQFF | TGTGCCAGCAGCACGACTAGCGGGGGTTGGCATGAGCAGTTCTTC
14 | TRBJ2-7 | - | - | TRBV7-2 | CASSLGAGVSEQYF | TGTGCCAGCAGCTTAGGGGCAGGGGTAAGCGAGCAGTACTTC
16 | TRBJ2-1 | - | TRBD2 | TRBV28 | CASRNAGLAGNNEQFF | TGTGCCAGCAGGAATGCGGGACTAGCGGGAAACAATGAGCAGTTCTTC
15 | TRBJ2-2 | - | - | TRBV4-3 | CASSQGDISTGELFF | TGCGCCAGCAGCCAAGGAGACATTTCCACCGGGGAGCTGTTTTTT
15 | TRBJ2-7 | once | - | TRBV2 | CASSDWGGATYEQYF | TGTGCCAGCAGTGACTGGGGCGGTGCCACCTACGAGCAGTACTTC
15 | TRBJ1-1 | - | TRBD1 | TRBV28 | CASTAGDRSYTEAFF | TGTGCCAGCACTGCCGGGGACAGATCTTACACTGAAGCTTTCTTT
13 | TRBJ1-2 | - | TRBD1 | TRBV2 | CASTLGQEGGYTF | TGTGCCAGCACCTTAGGACAGGAAGGTGGCTACACCTTC
13 | TRBJ1-3 | - | - | TRBV12-3/TRBV12-4 | CASTPMRSDTIYF | TGTGCCAGCACCCCCATGAGGAGTGACACCATATATTTT
13 | TRBJ2-7 | - | - | TRBV3-1/TRBV3-2 | CASGRSGAYEQYF | TGTGCCAGCGGTAGGAGTGGAGCCTACGAGCAGTACTTC
14 | TRBJ1-2 | - | - | TRBV19 | CASSSQQGEDGYTF | TGTGCCAGTAGTAGCCAACAGGGAGAGGACGGCTACACCTTC
12 | TRBJ2-3 | - | - | TRBV6-5 | CASRSSTDTQYF | TGTGCCAGCAGGAGCAGCACAGATACGCAGTATTTT
14 | TRBJ2-7 | - | - | TRBV6-1 | CASSEQGKSYEQYF | TGTGCCAGCAGTGAACAGGGGAAATCCTACGAGCAGTACTTC
15 | TRBJ1-2 | - | TRBD1 | TRBV4-3 | CASSQAQGAGYGYTF | TGCGCCAGCAGCCAAGCACAGGGGGCTGGGTATGGCTACACCTTC
16 | TRBJ2-4 | - | - | TRBV11-3 | CASSLKPSAAKNIQYF | TGTGCCAGCAGCTTAAAGCCTAGTGCGGCCAAAAACATTCAGTACTTC
14 | TRBJ1-1 | - | - | TRBV14 | CASSPLWGGGEAFF | TGTGCCAGCAGTCCCCTCTGGGGAGGCGGTGAAGCTTTCTTT
12 | TRBJ1-1 | - | - | TRBV12-3/TRBV12-4 | CASSLRMAEAFF | TGTGCCAGCAGTCTCAGAATGGCCGAAGCTTTCTTT
14 | TRBJ1-6 | - | TRBD1 | TRBV5-1 | CASSSTGANSPLHF | TGCGCCAGCAGTTCTACAGGGGCTAATTCACCCCTCCACTTT
14 | TRBJ2-3 | - | - | TRBV5-6 | CASSLVGEWDTQYF | TGTGCCAGCAGCTTGGTGGGCGAGTGGGATACGCAGTATTTT
17 | TRBJ2-1 | - | TRBD1 | TRBV7-9 | CASSRDRDLSGYNEQFF | TGTGCCAGCAGTCGGGACAGGGACTTATCAGGGTACAATGAGCAGTTCTTC
15 | TRBJ1-4 | - | - | TRBV6-6 | CASSHHTGPNEKLFF | TGTGCCAGCAGCCACCACACAGGGCCTAATGAAAAACTGTTTTTT
17 | TRBJ1-5 | - | TRBD1 | TRBV28 | CASSPQTGGAGNQPQHF | TGTGCCAGCAGTCCTCAAACAGGGGGCGCAGGCAATCAGCCCCAGCATTTT
15 | TRBJ2-5 | - | - | TRBV28 | CASSLSVGGVETQYF | TGTGCCAGCAGTTTATCGGTAGGGGGGGTGGAGACCCAGTACTTC